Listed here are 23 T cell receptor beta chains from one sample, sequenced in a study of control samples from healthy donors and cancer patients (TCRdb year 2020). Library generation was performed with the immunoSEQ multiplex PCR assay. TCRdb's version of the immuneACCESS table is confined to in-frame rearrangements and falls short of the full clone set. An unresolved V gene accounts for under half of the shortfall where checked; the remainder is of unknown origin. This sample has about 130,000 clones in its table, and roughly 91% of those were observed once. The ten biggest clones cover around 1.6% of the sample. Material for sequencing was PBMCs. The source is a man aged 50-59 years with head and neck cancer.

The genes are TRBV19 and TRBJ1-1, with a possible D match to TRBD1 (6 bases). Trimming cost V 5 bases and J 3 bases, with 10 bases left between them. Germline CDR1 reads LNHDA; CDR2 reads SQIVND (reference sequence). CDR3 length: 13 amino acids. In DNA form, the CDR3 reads TGTGCCAGTAGTTCACAGGGAGACACTGAAGCTTTCTTT. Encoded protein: CASSSQGDTEAFF.

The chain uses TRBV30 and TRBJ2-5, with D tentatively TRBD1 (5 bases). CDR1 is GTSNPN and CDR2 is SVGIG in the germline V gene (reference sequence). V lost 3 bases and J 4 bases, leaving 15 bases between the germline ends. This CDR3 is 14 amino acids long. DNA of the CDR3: TGTGCCTGGAGCGCCAACCCAGGGTCAGAGACCCAGTACTTC. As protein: CAWSANPGSETQYF. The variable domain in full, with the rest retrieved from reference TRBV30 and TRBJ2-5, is SQTIHQWPATLVQPVGSPLSLECTVEGTSNPNLYWYRQAAGRGLQLLFYSVGIGQISSEVPQNLSASRPQDRQFILSSKKLLLSDSGFYLCAWSANPGSETQYFGPGTRLLVL.

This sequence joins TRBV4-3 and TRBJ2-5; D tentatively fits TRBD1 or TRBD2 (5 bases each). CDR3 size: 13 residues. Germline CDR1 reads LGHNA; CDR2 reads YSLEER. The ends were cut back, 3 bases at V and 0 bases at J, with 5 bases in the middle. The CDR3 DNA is TGCGCCAGCAGCCAGGGACACCAAGAGACCCAGTACTTC. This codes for CASSQGHQETQYF.

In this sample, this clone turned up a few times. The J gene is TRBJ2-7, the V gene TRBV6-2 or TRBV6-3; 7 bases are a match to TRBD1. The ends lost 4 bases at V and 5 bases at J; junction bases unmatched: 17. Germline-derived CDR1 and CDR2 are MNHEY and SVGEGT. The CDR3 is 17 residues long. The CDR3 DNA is TGTGCCAGCAGTTTTGACCGGGACAGCCATCCTCCGCACGAGCAGTACTTC. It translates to CASSFDRDSHPPHEQYF.

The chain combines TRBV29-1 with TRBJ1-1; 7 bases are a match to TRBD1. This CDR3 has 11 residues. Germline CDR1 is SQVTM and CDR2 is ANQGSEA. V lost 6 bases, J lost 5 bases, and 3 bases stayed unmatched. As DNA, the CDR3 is TGCAGCGTACAGGGGATGACTGAAGCTTTCTTT. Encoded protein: CSVQGMTEAFF.

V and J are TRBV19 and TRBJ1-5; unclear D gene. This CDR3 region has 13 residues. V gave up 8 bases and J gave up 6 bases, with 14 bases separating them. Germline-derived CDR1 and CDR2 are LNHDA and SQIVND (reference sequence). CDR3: CASSNLIAQPQHF. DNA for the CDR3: TGTGCCAGTTCCAACCTCATAGCTCAGCCCCAGCATTTT.

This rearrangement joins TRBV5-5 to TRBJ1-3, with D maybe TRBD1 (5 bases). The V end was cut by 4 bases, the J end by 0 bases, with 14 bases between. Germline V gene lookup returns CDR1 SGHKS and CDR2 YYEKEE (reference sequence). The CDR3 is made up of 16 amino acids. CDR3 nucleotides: TGTGCCAGCAGCCCCGGAGGGGTGTTCTCTGGAAACACCATATATTTT. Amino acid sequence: CASSPGGVFSGNTIYF. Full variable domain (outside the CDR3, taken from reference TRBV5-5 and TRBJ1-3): DAGVTQSPTHLIKTRGQQVTLRCSPISGHKSVSWYQQVLGQGPQFIFQYYEKEERGRGNFPDRFSARQFPNYSSELNVNALLLGDSALYLCASSPGGVFSGNTIYFGEGSWLTVV.

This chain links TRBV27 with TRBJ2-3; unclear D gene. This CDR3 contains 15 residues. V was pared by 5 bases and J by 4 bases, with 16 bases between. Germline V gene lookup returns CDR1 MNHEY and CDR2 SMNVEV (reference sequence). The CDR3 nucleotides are TGTGCCAGCAGTCAACCCCCCGGCCGCGCAGATACGCAGTATTTT. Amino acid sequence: CASSQPPGRADTQYF.

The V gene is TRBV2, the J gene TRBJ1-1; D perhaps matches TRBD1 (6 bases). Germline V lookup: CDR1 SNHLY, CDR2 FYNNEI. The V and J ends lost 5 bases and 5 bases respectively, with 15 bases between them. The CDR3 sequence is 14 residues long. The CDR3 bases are TGTGCCAGCAGTCCGGAGGGGGGGCCAACTGAAGCTTTCTTT. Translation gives CASSPEGGPTEAFF.

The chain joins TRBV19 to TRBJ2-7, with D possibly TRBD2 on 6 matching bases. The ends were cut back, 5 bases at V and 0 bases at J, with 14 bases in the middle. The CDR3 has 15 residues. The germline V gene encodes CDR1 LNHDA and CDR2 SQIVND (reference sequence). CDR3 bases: TGTGCCAGTAGTGCCCACGGGGGTCTCTCCTACGAGCAGTACTTC. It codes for CASSAHGGLSYEQYF.

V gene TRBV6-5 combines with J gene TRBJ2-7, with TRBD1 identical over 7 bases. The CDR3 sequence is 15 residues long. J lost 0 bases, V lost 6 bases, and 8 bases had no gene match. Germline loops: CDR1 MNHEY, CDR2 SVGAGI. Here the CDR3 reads CASRRQGSGSYEQYF. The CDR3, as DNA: TGTGCCAGCAGGCGACAGGGCTCGGGCTCCTACGAGCAGTACTTC.

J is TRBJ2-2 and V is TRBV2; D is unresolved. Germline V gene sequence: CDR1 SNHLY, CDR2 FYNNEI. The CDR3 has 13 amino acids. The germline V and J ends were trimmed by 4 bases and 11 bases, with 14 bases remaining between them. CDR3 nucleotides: TGTGCCAGCAGTGGAGACATTTTGTCTGAGCTGTTTTTT. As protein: CASSGDILSELFF.

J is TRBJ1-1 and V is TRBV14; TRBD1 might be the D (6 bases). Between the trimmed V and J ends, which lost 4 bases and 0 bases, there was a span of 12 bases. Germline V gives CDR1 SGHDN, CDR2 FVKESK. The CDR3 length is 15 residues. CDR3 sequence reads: CASSPGTMVNTEAFF. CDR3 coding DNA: TGTGCCAGCAGCCCCGGGACAATGGTGAACACTGAAGCTTTCTTT.

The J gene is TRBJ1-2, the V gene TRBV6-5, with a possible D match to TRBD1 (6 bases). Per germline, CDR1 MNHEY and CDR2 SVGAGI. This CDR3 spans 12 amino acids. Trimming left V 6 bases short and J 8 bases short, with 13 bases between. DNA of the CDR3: TGTGCCAGCAGCAACGGGGGGACAGGCTACACCTTC. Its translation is CASSNGGTGYTF.

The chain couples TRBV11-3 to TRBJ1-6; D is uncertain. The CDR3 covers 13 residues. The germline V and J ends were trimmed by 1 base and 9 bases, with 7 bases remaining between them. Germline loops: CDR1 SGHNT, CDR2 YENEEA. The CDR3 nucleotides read TGTGCCAGCAGCTTAGTGTACGGTTCACCCCTCCACTTT. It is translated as CASSLVYGSPLHF.

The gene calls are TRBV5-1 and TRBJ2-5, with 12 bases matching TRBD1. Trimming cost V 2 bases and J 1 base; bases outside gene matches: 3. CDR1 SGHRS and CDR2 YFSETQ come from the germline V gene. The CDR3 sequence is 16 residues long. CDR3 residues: CASSFGGQGAQETQYF. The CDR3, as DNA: TGCGCCAGCAGCTTCGGGGGACAGGGGGCCCAAGAGACCCAGTACTTC.

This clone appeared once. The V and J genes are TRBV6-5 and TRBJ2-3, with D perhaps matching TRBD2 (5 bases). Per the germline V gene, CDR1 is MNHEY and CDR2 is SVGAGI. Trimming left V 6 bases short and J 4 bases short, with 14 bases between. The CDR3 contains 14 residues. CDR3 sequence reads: CASRALEGPDTQYF. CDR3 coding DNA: TGTGCCAGCAGGGCACTAGAGGGCCCAGATACGCAGTATTTT.

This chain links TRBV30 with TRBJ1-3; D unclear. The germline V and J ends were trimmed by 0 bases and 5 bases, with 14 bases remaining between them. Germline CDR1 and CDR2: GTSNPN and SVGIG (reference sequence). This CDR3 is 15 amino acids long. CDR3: CAWSVGSRARNTIYF. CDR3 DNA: TGTGCCTGGAGTGTTGGGAGTAGGGCTCGAAACACCATATATTTT.

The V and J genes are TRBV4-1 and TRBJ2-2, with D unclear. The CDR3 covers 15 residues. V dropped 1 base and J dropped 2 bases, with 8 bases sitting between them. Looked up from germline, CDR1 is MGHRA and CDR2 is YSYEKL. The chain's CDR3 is CASSQALVNTGELFF. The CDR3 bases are TGCGCCAGCAGCCAAGCCCTTGTAAACACCGGGGAGCTGTTTTTT.

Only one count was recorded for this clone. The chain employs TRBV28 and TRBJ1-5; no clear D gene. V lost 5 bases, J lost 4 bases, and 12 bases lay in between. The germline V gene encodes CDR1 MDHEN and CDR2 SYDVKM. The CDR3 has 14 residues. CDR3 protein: CASSPPDWNQPQHF. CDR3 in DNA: TGTGCCAGCAGTCCACCGGACTGGAATCAGCCCCAGCATTTT. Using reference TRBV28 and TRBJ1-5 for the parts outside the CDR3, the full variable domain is DVKVTQSSRYLVKRTGEKVFLECVQDMDHENMFWYRQDPGLGLRLIYFSYDVKMKEKGDIPEGYSVSREKKERFSLILESASTNQTSMYLCASSPPDWNQPQHFGDGTRLSIL.

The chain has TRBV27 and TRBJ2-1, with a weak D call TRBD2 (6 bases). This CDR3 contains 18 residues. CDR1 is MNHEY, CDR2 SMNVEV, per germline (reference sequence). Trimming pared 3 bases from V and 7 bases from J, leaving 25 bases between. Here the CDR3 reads CASSFFHNSGSSRNEQFF. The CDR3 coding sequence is TGTGCCAGCAGTTTTTTCCATAATAGCGGATCCTCTAGGAATGAGCAGTTCTTC.

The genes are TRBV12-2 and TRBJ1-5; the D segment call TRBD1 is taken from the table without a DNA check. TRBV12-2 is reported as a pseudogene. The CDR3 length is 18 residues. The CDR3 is CASRDSGTGGMRNQPQHF. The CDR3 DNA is TGTGCAAGTCGCGATTCCGGGACAGGGGGCATGAGGAATCAGCCCCAGCATTTT.

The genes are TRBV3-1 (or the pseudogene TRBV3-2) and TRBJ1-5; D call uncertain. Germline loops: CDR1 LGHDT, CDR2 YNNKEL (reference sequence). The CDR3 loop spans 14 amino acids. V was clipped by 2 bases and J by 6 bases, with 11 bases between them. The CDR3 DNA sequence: TGTGCCAGCAGCCAAAAAGAACGGATTCAGCCCCAGCATTTT. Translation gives CASSQKERIQPQHF.